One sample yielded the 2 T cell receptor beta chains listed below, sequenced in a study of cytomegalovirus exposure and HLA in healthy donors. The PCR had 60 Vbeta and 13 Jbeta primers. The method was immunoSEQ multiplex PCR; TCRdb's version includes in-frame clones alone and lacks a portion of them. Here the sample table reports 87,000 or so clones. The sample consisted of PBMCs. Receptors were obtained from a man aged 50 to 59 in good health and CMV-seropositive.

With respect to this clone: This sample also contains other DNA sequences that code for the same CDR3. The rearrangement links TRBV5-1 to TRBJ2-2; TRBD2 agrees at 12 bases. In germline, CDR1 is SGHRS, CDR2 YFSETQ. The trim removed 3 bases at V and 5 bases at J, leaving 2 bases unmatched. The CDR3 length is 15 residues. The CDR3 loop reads CASSSGTSGTGELFF. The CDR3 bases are TGCGCCAGCAGCTCGGGGACTAGCGGGACCGGGGAGCTGTTTTTT.

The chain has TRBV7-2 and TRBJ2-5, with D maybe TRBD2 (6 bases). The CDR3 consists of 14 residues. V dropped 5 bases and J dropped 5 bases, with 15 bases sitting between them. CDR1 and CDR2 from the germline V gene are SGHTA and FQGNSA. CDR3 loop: CASSLDFGGETQYF. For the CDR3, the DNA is TGTGCCAGCAGCCTCGACTTTGGGGGGGAGACCCAGTACTTC.